This TCR beta chain was recorded in a study of cytomegalovirus exposure and HLA in healthy donors. Overall study findings and caveats: Altogether, some 160 TCR beta chains were recorded as cytomegalovirus-associated.

The CDR3 sequence is 13 residues long. Germline CDR1 and CDR2: SGHNT and YYREEE (reference sequence). V was shortened by 4 bases and J by 6 bases, with 12 bases between the two germline ends. Data came from immunoSEQ multiplex PCR; TCRdb stores just in-frame clones and leaves some out. This repertoire shows 90,000 to 110,000 clones, about nine tenths found once; its top ten account for less than 2.5%. With regard to this clone: Its antigen is currently unknown.

The source material was PBMCs. The chain carries TRBV5-4 and TRBJ2-3, with D possibly being TRBD1 (5 bases). The receptor comes from a woman in her late teens or twenties in good health and CMV-seronegative. CDR3 in DNA: TGTGCCAGCAGCCCCGCAGGGCCGGATACGCAGTATTTT. This encodes CASSPAGPDTQYF.